The 26 T cell receptor beta chains given below trace back to one sample, sequenced in a study of human T cells and chemical hapten exposure. The time point is: patch test 1, 2 weeks after DPC sensitization. Treatment here: therapeutic diphenylcyclopropenone sensitization with weekly scalp DPC. TCRdb processed the RACE reads anew with MiXCR; each CDR3 protein has one entry. The sample has 50,000 or so distinct CDR3 sequences, less than 10% seen once. The material was whole blood, obtained in connection with sensitization to the hapten diphenylcyclopropenone (DPC). Receptors were obtained from a woman in her forties or fifties with alopecia areata. Some clones in this sample may be carry-over from other donors' samples.

This clonotype was seen many times. The genes are TRBV20-1 and TRBJ2-1, with 13 bases identical to TRBD2. Germline CDR1 and CDR2: DFQATT and SNEGSKA (reference sequence). J lost 7 bases, V lost 1 base, and 10 bases had no gene match. The CDR3 spans 17 residues. CDR3 coding DNA: TGCAGTGCTAGAGCCCCGGTACTAGCGGGAGGGCCTAATGAGCAGTTCTTC. It encodes CSARAPVLAGGPNEQFF.

This clonotype turned up a few times. The chain employs TRBV20-1 and TRBJ2-5, with D hard to call. The CDR3 is made up of 14 amino acids. With 3 bases removed from V and 5 bases from J, the gap between germline ends came to 16 bases. Per germline, CDR1 DFQATT and CDR2 SNEGSKA (reference sequence). The CDR3 loop reads CSAREIKHQETQYF. CDR3 bases: TGCAGTGCTAGGGAGATTAAGCATCAGGAGACCCAGTACTTC.

The V call is TRBV7-2, the J call TRBJ1-5; D is uncertain. The CDR3 is 13 residues long. Germline V gene lookup returns CDR1 SGHTA and CDR2 FQGNSA. V shed 2 bases and J shed 5 bases, with 7 bases lying between them. As DNA, the CDR3 is TGTGCCAGCAGCTTATGGAGGGATCAGCCCCAGCATTTT. Protein product: CASSLWRDQPQHF.

This clonotype was seen a handful of times. The chain uses TRBV29-1 and TRBJ2-5; no firm D call. V was shortened by 3 bases and J by 5 bases, with 7 bases between the two germline ends. The CDR3 has 11 amino acids. Germline CDR1 and CDR2: SQVTM and ANQGSEA. The CDR3 loop is CSVDLGETQYF. The CDR3 nucleotides are TGCAGCGTTGATCTGGGTGAGACCCAGTACTTC.

The sample holds many counts of this clonotype. This chain joins TRBV7-2 and TRBJ1-1; the D is unclear. Trimming cost V 6 bases and J 0 bases, with 14 bases left between them. The CDR3 contains 15 residues. Germline V gives CDR1 SGHTA, CDR2 FQGNSA. CDR3 nucleotide sequence: TGTGCCAGCAGTTCGGCAGGAAACATGAACACTGAAGCTTTCTTT. It encodes CASSSAGNMNTEAFF.

This clonotype was observed many times. CDR3 in DNA: TGCAGTGCTTCAGAAGGACTTTATGGCTACACCTTC. It encodes CSASEGLYGYTF. The chain couples TRBV20-1 to TRBJ1-2; D unresolved. Trimming removed 5 bases from V and 5 bases from J, with 12 bases in between. The CDR3 length is 12 residues. Germline lookup yields CDR1 DFQATT and CDR2 SNEGSKA (reference sequence).

This clonotype was counted many times. The chain employs TRBV7-8 and TRBJ2-7; D is unresolved. Between the trimmed V and J ends, which lost 5 bases and 3 bases, there was a span of 11 bases. Germline lookup yields CDR1 SGHVS and CDR2 FQNEAQ. This CDR3 is built from 13 residues. The CDR3 sequence is CASSTTQSYEQYF. For the CDR3, the DNA is TGTGCCAGCAGCACCACCCAGAGCTACGAGCAGTACTTC.

To note about this clonotype: A read error may be the cause here, since a much bigger clone is one base away. The chain combines TRBV5-4 with TRBJ2-7, with TRBD1 matching over 9 bases. The CDR3 covers 15 residues. Germline CDR1 is SGHNT and CDR2 is YYREEE (reference sequence). In nucleotides, the CDR3 is TGTGCCAACAGCCCCGGAGGGACAGGGAATGGCGAGCAGTACTTC. Translated: CANSPGGTGNGEQYF.

This clonotype was seen at least ten times. V usage is TRBV10-2 and J usage is TRBJ2-7; possibly TRBD1 or TRBD2 for D (6 bases each). The CDR3 sequence is 14 residues long. The germline V and J ends were trimmed by 5 bases and 6 bases, with 17 bases remaining between them. Germline V gives CDR1 WSHSY, CDR2 SAAADI. The CDR3 coding sequence is TGCGCCAGCAGTCCGGGGGCGGGATCTGTCGAGCAGTACTTC. It yields the protein CASSPGAGSVEQYF.

V gene TRBV28 combines with J gene TRBJ1-4, with 9 bases aligning to TRBD1. The germline gives CDR1 MDHEN, CDR2 SYDVKM. The CDR3 extends over 15 amino acids. Trimming at V came to 7 bases and at J to 8 bases, leaving 11 bases not matched to a gene. Here the CDR3 reads CASTLRGQGEEKLFF. The CDR3 DNA follows: TGTGCCAGCACCCTACGGGGACAGGGTGAAGAAAAACTGTTTTTT.

This clonotype was observed a few times. The rearrangement joins TRBV11-2 to TRBJ2-2; D is perhaps TRBD2 (6 bases). Between the trimmed V and J ends, which lost 5 bases and 2 bases, there was a span of 15 bases. Germline CDR1 SGHAT, CDR2 FQNNGV. This CDR3 spans 16 amino acids. The CDR3 DNA reads as TGTGCCAGCAGCGACCCGGGACTCACAAACACCGGGGAGCTGTTTTTT. Translated: CASSDPGLTNTGELFF.

This clonotype turned up a few times. The chain combines TRBV24-1 with TRBJ2-1; D is possibly TRBD2 (6 bases). Per germline, CDR1 KGHDR and CDR2 SFDVKD. The CDR3 is made up of 16 amino acids. V dropped 2 bases and J dropped 7 bases, with 17 bases sitting between them. CDR3 in DNA: TGTGCCACCAGTGATTCCGGGGGATACGTTAGGAATGAGCAGTTCTTC. Amino acids: CATSDSGGYVRNEQFF.

This clonotype was counted only a few times. V and J are TRBV20-1 and TRBJ2-6, with a possible D match to TRBD1 (6 bases). The CDR3 runs 14 residues. The germline V gene encodes CDR1 DFQATT and CDR2 SNEGSKA (reference sequence). V dropped 6 bases and J dropped 4 bases, with 13 bases sitting between them. This CDR3 is CSAQQGWGANVLTF. CDR3 DNA: TGCAGTGCCCAACAGGGCTGGGGGGCCAACGTCCTGACTTTC.

Ten or more counts support this clonotype. This chain uses TRBV29-1 with TRBJ2-2, with TRBD1 matching 10 bases. The germline gives CDR1 SQVTM, CDR2 ANQGSEA. Trimming at V came to 7 bases and at J to 5 bases, leaving 7 bases not matched to a gene. There are 14 residues in the CDR3. The CDR3 is CSAQTGGRTGELFF. The CDR3 DNA follows: TGCAGCGCACAGACAGGGGGCCGGACCGGGGAGCTGTTTTTT.

V and J are TRBV29-1 and TRBJ1-4, with a possible D match to TRBD1 (5 bases). This CDR3 spans 14 amino acids. CDR1 is SQVTM, CDR2 ANQGSEA, per germline. Trimming stripped 6 bases from V and 5 bases from J, with 16 bases between. This CDR3 reads CSVSDRQLNEKLFF. For the CDR3, the DNA is TGCAGCGTCTCCGACAGACAATTAAATGAAAAACTGTTTTTT.

The rearrangement joins TRBV5-1 to TRBJ2-1, with 7 bases identical to TRBD1. With V trimmed by 1 base and J by 3 bases, 4 bases remained unmatched. Germline V CDR1 and CDR2: SGHRS, YFSETQ. The CDR3 runs 15 residues. Written as DNA, the CDR3 is TGCGCCAGCAGCTTGCCACAGGGGAACTACAATGAGCAGTTCTTC. Translating it yields CASSLPQGNYNEQFF.

This clonotype was counted many times. The rearrangement links TRBV6-5 to TRBJ2-2; no reliable D call. The CDR3 contains 15 residues. V was trimmed by 4 bases and J by 0 bases, leaving 9 bases between them. In germline, CDR1 is MNHEY, CDR2 SVGAGI. CDR3 DNA sequence: TGTGCCAGCAGTTTTGTGCCTTCGAACACCGGGGAGCTGTTTTTT. This codes for CASSFVPSNTGELFF.

The chain is built from TRBV27 and TRBJ2-2; D is perhaps TRBD1 or TRBD2 (5 bases each). Germline assignment: CDR1 MNHEY and CDR2 SMNVEV (reference sequence). The CDR3 contains 13 residues. V shed 6 bases and J shed 6 bases, with 11 bases lying between them. Written as DNA, the CDR3 is TGTGCCAGCAGACTGAGAGGGGCCGGGGAGCTGTTTTTT. It encodes CASRLRGAGELFF.

This clonotype was seen many times. This rearrangement joins TRBV29-1 to TRBJ2-5; unclear D gene. Germline V gene sequence: CDR1 SQVTM, CDR2 ANQGSEA. V lost 4 bases and J 0 bases, leaving 9 bases between the germline ends. The CDR3 consists of 13 residues. In nucleotides, the CDR3 is TGCAGCGTTGTTTATCAGTACCAAGAGACCCAGTACTTC. Protein: CSVVYQYQETQYF.

This clonotype was recorded a few times. The chain carries TRBV2 and TRBJ1-4; D gene unclear. V was shortened by 4 bases and J by 3 bases, with 9 bases between the two germline ends. The germline V gene has CDR1 SNHLY and CDR2 FYNNEI. CDR3 length: 14 residues. This CDR3 is CASSVVKSNEKLFF. The CDR3 DNA sequence: TGTGCCAGCAGTGTGGTGAAATCTAATGAAAAACTGTTTTTT.

The chain couples TRBV20-1 to TRBJ2-1; 8 positions agree with TRBD2. This CDR3 is 15 amino acids long. The ends lost 5 bases at V and 8 bases at J; junction bases unmatched: 14. Germline V gene sequence: CDR1 DFQATT, CDR2 SNEGSKA (reference sequence). CDR3 amino acids: CSAYDLGLALDEQFF. The CDR3, as DNA: TGCAGTGCTTACGACCTTGGACTAGCTCTCGATGAGCAGTTCTTC.

This clonotype was recorded many times. This chain joins TRBV20-1 and TRBJ2-3; either TRBD1 or TRBD2 may supply D (5 bases each). CDR1 and CDR2 from the germline V gene are DFQATT and SNEGSKA (reference sequence). This CDR3 is 14 amino acids long. Deletions cut 3 bases from V and 2 bases from J, with 12 bases between. In nucleotides, the CDR3 is TGCAGTGCTAGGGGGTGGGGGAACACAGATACGCAGTATTTT. This encodes CSARGWGNTDTQYF.

This clonotype appeared many times. This chain uses TRBV7-9 with TRBJ2-1; D gene ambiguous. V was shortened by 5 bases and J by 12 bases, with 14 bases between the two germline ends. The CDR3 length is 12 residues. Germline V CDR1 and CDR2: SEHNR, FQNEAQ (reference sequence). The CDR3 loop reads CASSPEVVRQFF. The CDR3 nucleotides are TGTGCCAGCAGCCCCGAGGTGGTCCGGCAGTTCTTC. Full variable domain (rest looked up from reference TRBV7-9 and TRBJ2-1): DTGVSQNPRHKITKRGQNVTFRCDPISEHNRLYWYRQTLGQGPEFLTYFQNEAQLEKSRLLSDRFSAERPKGSFSTLEIQRTEQGDSAMYLCASSPEVVRQFFGPGTRLTVL.

This clonotype was seen at least ten times. The V and J genes are TRBV14 and TRBJ1-3; unclear D gene. V lost 1 base and J 0 bases, leaving 10 bases between the germline ends. Germline V gene data show CDR1 as SGHDN and CDR2 as FVKESK. This CDR3 contains 16 residues. CDR3 DNA: TGTGCCAGCAGCCAAGTTTACCTGAACTCTGGAAACACCATATATTTT. Translating gives CASSQVYLNSGNTIYF.

This clonotype was observed a few times. This chain connects TRBV7-2 to TRBJ2-5; TRBD2 is a possible D gene (5 bases). The length of the CDR3 is 13 residues. Looked up from germline, CDR1 is SGHTA and CDR2 is FQGNSA. Trimming cost V 5 bases and J 6 bases, with 13 bases left between them. The CDR3 loop is CASSRRDGKTQYF. As DNA, the CDR3 is TGTGCCAGCAGCCGGAGAGACGGGAAGACCCAGTACTTC.

This clonotype was observed at least ten times. V gene TRBV30 combines with J gene TRBJ2-1; 7 bases map to TRBD2. Germline loops: CDR1 GTSNPN, CDR2 SVGIG (reference sequence). This CDR3 has 14 residues. Unmatched junction bases numbered 6, after V lost 1 base and J lost 6 bases. DNA for the CDR3: TGTGCCTGGAGTGAACTAGCGCGTACCAATGAGCAGTTCTTC. Translation gives CAWSELARTNEQFF.